These T cell receptor beta chains were read from a single sample in a study of blood T cell repertoires in COVID-19. Method: immunoSEQ multiplex PCR; TCRdb's copy keeps in-frame clones and lacks some. In the table there are some 100,000 clones, 80% to 90% of which are singletons. Sequencing was performed on PBMCs or T cells enriched from blood (not recorded which). Receptor source: a woman between 50 and 59 years old who had recovered from COVID-19. CDR3s include the opening cysteine and the closing phenylalanine or tryptophan. A D gene is named only where the DNA matches it firmly. Size tells how often a clone was seen (once, few, many) or the class of an expanded clone, and some rows leave it out.

TRBV6-8,TRBJ1-1,-,-,CASSYSLHQDTEAFF,TGTGCCAGCAGTTACTCGCTCCACCAGGACACTGAAGCTTTCTTT
TRBV28,TRBJ1-4,-,-,CASSSRGKLFF,TGTGCCAGCAGCTCCCGGGGAAAACTGTTTTTT
TRBV3-1/TRBV3-2,TRBJ2-5,-,-,CASSQETRFQTQYF,TGTGCCAGCAGCCAAGAAACTAGATTCCAGACCCAGTACTTC
TRBV27,TRBJ2-7,-,-,CASSSTSGNLYEQYF,TGTGCCAGCAGTTCTACCTCCGGGAACCTCTACGAGCAGTACTTC
TRBV10-3,TRBJ2-7,-,-,CAISRTQYEQYF,TGTGCCATCAGCAGGACACAGTACGAGCAGTACTTC
TRBV10-3,TRBJ1-2,-,TRBD1,CAISERPGGEYGYTF,TGTGCCATCAGTGAGCGTCCAGGGGGCGAGTATGGCTACACCTTC
TRBV21-1,TRBJ2-5,-,-,CASGEPGLAYQETQYF,TGTGCCAGCGGGGAGCCGGGACTAGCGTATCAAGAGACCCAGTACTTC
TRBV27,TRBJ2-7,-,-,CASTGLTGVPYF,TGTGCCAGTACGGGACTTACAGGGGTCCCGTACTTC
TRBV20-1,TRBJ2-3,-,-,CSATHTDTQYF,TGCAGTGCCACACACACAGATACGCAGTATTTT
TRBV5-5,TRBJ2-2,few,TRBD1,CASSSGQGAGSRELFF,TGTGCCAGCAGCTCGGGACAGGGGGCAGGTAGTCGGGAGCTGTTTTTT
TRBV9,TRBJ2-1,-,TRBD2,CASSMREFVYNEQFF,TGTGCCAGCAGCATGCGGGAGTTTGTCTACAATGAGCAGTTCTTC
TRBV14,TRBJ2-1,-,TRBD1,CASSPTQGWPGGGQFF,TGTGCCAGCAGCCCAACACAGGGTTGGCCAGGGGGCGGGCAGTTCTTC
TRBV7-9,TRBJ2-7,-,-,CASSLRDKSSYEQYF,TGTGCCAGCAGCTTACGGGACAAAAGCTCCTACGAGCAGTACTTC
TRBV6-5,TRBJ2-2,-,TRBD1,CASSYGTGNGELFF,TGTGCCAGCAGTTATGGGACAGGGAACGGGGAGCTGTTTTTT
TRBV3-1/TRBV3-2,TRBJ2-7,-,-,CASSQSRTGWSEQYF,TGTGCCAGCAGCCAGTCCCGGACTGGATGGAGCGAGCAGTACTTC
TRBV7-8,TRBJ1-5,-,-,CASSSNTRGGYQPQHF,TGTGCCAGCAGCTCTAATACACGGGGAGGGTATCAGCCCCAGCATTTT
TRBV28,TRBJ2-7,-,-,CASSFTGLQTSYEQYF,TGTGCCAGCAGTTTTACCGGACTCCAAACCTCCTACGAGCAGTACTTC
TRBV4-2,TRBJ2-5,-,-,CASSQDGEHGGGETQYF,TGTGCCAGCAGCCAAGACGGTGAGCATGGGGGAGGAGAGACCCAGTACTTC
TRBV20-1,TRBJ1-2,-,-,CSASHSNYGYTF,TGCAGTGCTAGTCACAGCAACTATGGCTACACCTTC
TRBV18,TRBJ2-2,-,TRBD2,CASSPQVLAGDNTGELFF,TGTGCCAGCTCACCACAGGTACTAGCGGGTGATAACACCGGGGAGCTGTTTTTT
TRBV7-3,TRBJ2-5,-,TRBD2,CASSLLAGGQQETQYF,TGTGCCAGCAGCTTGTTAGCGGGGGGGCAGCAAGAGACCCAGTACTTC
TRBV19,TRBJ2-2,-,TRBD1,CASSRRQGGSVKNTGELFF,TGTGCCAGTAGTAGACGACAGGGTGGCTCGGTAAAGAACACCGGGGAGCTGTTTTTT
TRBV28,TRBJ1-2,-,-,CASGQGGYTF,TGTGCCAGTGGGCAGGGTGGCTACACCTTC
TRBV19,TRBJ1-5,-,-,CASSDPGRNQPQHF,TGTGCCAGTAGTGATCCCGGGAGAAATCAGCCCCAGCATTTT
TRBV30,TRBJ1-5,-,-,CAWSQGTQPQHF,TGTGCCTGGAGTCAGGGGACTCAGCCCCAGCATTTT
TRBV19,TRBJ2-3,-,TRBD2,CATKQAGVADTQYF,TGTGCCACGAAACAAGCGGGAGTTGCAGATACGCAGTATTTT
TRBV19,TRBJ1-2,-,-,CASKGQKNYGYTF,TGTGCCAGTAAGGGGCAGAAAAACTATGGCTACACCTTC
TRBV18,TRBJ2-1,-,-,CASSLSHGSYSYNEQFF,TGTGCCAGCTCCCTTAGTCACGGGAGTTACTCCTACAATGAGCAGTTCTTC
TRBV29-1,TRBJ1-2,-,-,CSGGLGGGRYGYTF,TGCAGCGGCGGACTTGGGGGGGGGCGGTATGGCTACACCTTC
TRBV9,TRBJ2-3,-,TRBD2,CASSDLAASTDTQYF,TGTGCCAGCAGCGACCTAGCGGCTAGCACAGATACGCAGTATTTT
TRBV7-5,TRBJ2-5,-,-,CARSPEGVRTSGPTQYF,TGTGCCAGAAGCCCAGAGGGGGTTCGGACTTCGGGGCCGACCCAGTACTTC
TRBV30,TRBJ2-1,-,-,CAWSPGIYNEQFF,TGTGCCTGGAGTCCGGGGATATACAATGAGCAGTTCTTC
TRBV28,TRBJ1-6,-,-,CASGQSLNSPLHF,TGTGCCAGCGGACAGAGTCTTAATTCACCCCTCCACTTT
TRBV7-3,TRBJ1-4,-,TRBD1,CASSSGYRGSGEKLFF,TGTGCCAGCAGCTCGGGATACAGGGGGAGTGGGGAAAAACTGTTTTTT
TRBV5-1,TRBJ2-1,-,-,CASSLEAASSYNEQFF,TGCGCCAGCAGCTTGGAGGCAGCTAGCTCCTACAATGAGCAGTTCTTC
TRBV2,TRBJ2-3,once,TRBD2,CASSTRASGRSDTQYF,TGTGCCAGCAGTACTAGGGCTAGCGGGAGGTCAGATACGCAGTATTTT
TRBV12-3/TRBV12-4,TRBJ1-2,-,TRBD1,CASSLGTGGYTF,TGTGCCAGCAGTTTAGGGACAGGTGGCTACACCTTC
TRBV21-1,TRBJ1-1,-,-,CASSNPSPDRADTEAFF,TGTGCCAGCAGCAACCCAAGCCCGGACAGGGCGGACACTGAAGCTTTCTTT
TRBV28,TRBJ2-7,once,TRBD1,CASSPGGQGAIYEQYF,TGTGCCAGCAGTCCAGGGGGACAGGGGGCAATTTACGAGCAGTACTTC
TRBV12-3/TRBV12-4,TRBJ1-1,-,-,CASSPPPNTEAFF,TGTGCCAGCAGTCCTCCCCCGAACACTGAAGCTTTCTTT
TRBV20-1,TRBJ2-7,-,TRBD2,CSASTGTSGYEQYF,TGCAGTGCTAGTACCGGGACTAGCGGCTACGAGCAGTACTTC
TRBV2,TRBJ1-1,-,-,CASRRDRTEAFF,TGTGCCAGCAGGAGGGATCGGACTGAAGCTTTCTTT
TRBV19,TRBJ1-2,once,TRBD1,CASSTGTGYYGYTF,TGTGCCAGTAGTACCGGGACAGGGTACTATGGCTACACCTTC
TRBV19,TRBJ2-5,-,TRBD2,CASSILDGLAEKETQYF,TGTGCCAGTAGTATACTGGATGGACTAGCGGAAAAAGAGACCCAGTACTTC
TRBV5-1,TRBJ1-2,-,-,CASSLEGDYGYTF,TGCGCCAGCAGCTTGGAAGGGGACTATGGCTACACCTTC
TRBV28,TRBJ2-6,-,TRBD2,CASSPAGATGSGANVLTF,TGTGCCAGCAGTCCAGCGGGAGCTACTGGCTCTGGGGCCAACGTCCTGACTTTC
TRBV7-9,TRBJ2-1,few,-,CASSLAPSVGYNEQFF,TGTGCCAGCAGCTTAGCCCCTAGCGTAGGCTACAATGAGCAGTTCTTC
TRBV5-1,TRBJ2-1,few,-,CASSQINLYNEQFF,TGCGCCAGCAGCCAGATTAATCTCTACAATGAGCAGTTCTTC
TRBV28,TRBJ2-2,-,TRBD1,CASGGQPYTGELFF,TGTGCCAGTGGGGGACAGCCGTACACCGGGGAGCTGTTTTTT
TRBV18,TRBJ2-3,-,TRBD1,CASSSRDRSTDTQYF,TGTGCCAGCTCATCCCGGGACAGGAGCACAGATACGCAGTATTTT
TRBV5-6,TRBJ1-5,-,-,CASSLTQDSHSNQPQHF,TGTGCCAGCAGCCTCACTCAGGACAGTCATAGCAATCAGCCCCAGCATTTT
TRBV5-6,TRBJ2-1,-,TRBD2,CASSERTSGGYNEQFF,TGTGCCAGCAGCGAGAGGACTAGCGGGGGATACAATGAGCAGTTCTTC
TRBV3-1/TRBV3-2,TRBJ2-7,-,-,CASSQDRRTQYEQYF,TGTGCCAGCAGCCAAGATCGGAGGACGCAGTACGAGCAGTACTTC
TRBV6-1,TRBJ2-7,-,-,CASSEAGAGTYEQYF,TGTGCCAGCAGTGAAGCTGGCGCAGGGACCTACGAGCAGTACTTC
TRBV10-3,TRBJ2-3,once,-,CAISGGDTQYF,TGTGCCATCAGTGGAGGAGATACGCAGTATTTT